The clone carrying this T cell receptor (beta chain) was observed a single time. This sample was taken from a study of shared clonotypes between healthy human individuals. TCRdb's copy holds only in-frame clones and misses some; the assay was immunoSEQ multiplex PCR. Among 2 million to 2.5 million clones listed, 80% to 95% were seen once. Recent acute infections and vaccinations were absent in the healthy HIV-negative adult donors. The CDR3 is 15 residues long. Unmatched junction bases numbered 6, after V lost 6 bases and J lost 3 bases. Germline CDR1 is MNHNS and CDR2 is SASEGT. Sequenced material: naive CD4+ T cells from PBMCs. The sample's subset: CD45RA+ positively selected. This receptor was obtained from a man aged 18 to 35 in good health. Some clones in this sample may be carry-over from other donors' samples. J is TRBJ2-4 and V is TRBV6-1, with TRBD2 matching 9 bases. The CDR3 here is CASRIAGVDKNIQYF. For the CDR3, the DNA is TGTGCCAGCAGAATAGCGGGAGTTGACAAAAACATTCAGTACTTC.